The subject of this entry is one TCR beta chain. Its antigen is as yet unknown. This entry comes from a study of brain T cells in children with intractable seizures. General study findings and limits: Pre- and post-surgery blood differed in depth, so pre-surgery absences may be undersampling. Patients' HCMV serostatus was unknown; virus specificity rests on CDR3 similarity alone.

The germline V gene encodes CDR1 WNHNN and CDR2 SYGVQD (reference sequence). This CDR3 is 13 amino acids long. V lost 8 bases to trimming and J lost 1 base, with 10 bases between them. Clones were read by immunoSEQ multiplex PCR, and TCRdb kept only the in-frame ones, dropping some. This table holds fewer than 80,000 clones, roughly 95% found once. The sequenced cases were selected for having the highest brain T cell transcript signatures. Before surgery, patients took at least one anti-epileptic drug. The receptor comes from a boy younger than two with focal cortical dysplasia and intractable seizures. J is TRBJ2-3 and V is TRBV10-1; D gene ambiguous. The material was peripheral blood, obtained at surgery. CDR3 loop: CASGKGGTDTQYF. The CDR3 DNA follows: TGCGCCAGCGGAAAGGGCGGCACAGATACGCAGTATTTT.